The present entry profiles one T cell receptor (beta chain) with its context. Its specificity is unknown. The sample is drawn from a study of cytomegalovirus exposure and HLA in healthy donors. Overall study findings and caveats: The study labeled approximately 150 TCR beta chains cytomegalovirus-associated. Available immune exposure information was restricted to CMV serostatus only.

Both 60 Vbeta primers and 13 Jbeta primers went into the PCR. The data were produced by immunoSEQ multiplex PCR, yet TCRdb's version contains in-frame clones alone and is incomplete. Among fewer than 250,000 clones, more than 65% were seen once, and the ten largest hold approximately 3%. This receptor was obtained from a woman in her twenties or thirties in good health and CMV-seropositive. Sequenced material: PBMCs.

The CDR3 region is CASSSGTGGTEAFF. The CDR3, as DNA: TGCGCCAGCAGCTCCGGGACAGGGGGCACTGAAGCTTTCTTT. The chain recombines TRBV5-1 with TRBJ1-1; 11 nucleotides align to TRBD1. Germline-derived CDR1 and CDR2 are SGHRS and YFSETQ. This CDR3 has 14 residues. V gave up 3 bases and J gave up 4 bases; unmatched junction bases: 2.